What follows are 20 T cell receptor beta chains derived from one specimen sequenced in a study of T cells in Graves' hyperthyroidism and ophthalmopathy (dated by TCRdb to between 2017 and 2020). The library was prepared using multiplex PCR. This sample was sequenced with an Illumina HiSeq 2000. The TCR beta CDR3 regions were amplified from RNA transcripts. The first round of RT-PCR for the TCR CDR3 was performed with the HTBI primer set and the Qiagen OneStep RT-PCR kit. TCRdb's own reprocessing of the public reads used fastp at Q25 and MiXCR and kept productive beta chains. CDR3 protein duplicates are merged, each entry listing the most common genes and DNA. The sample includes hundreds of thousands of distinct CDR3 sequences, with around 15% observed a single time. The top ten hold over 3.5% of the sample. Sequencing was performed on blood. Every receptor here comes from a woman aged 25 to 39 with Graves' hyperthyroidism.

J is TRBJ2-7 and V is TRBV18; D is possibly TRBD2 (5 bases). CDR1 is KGHSH and CDR2 is LQKENI in the germline V gene. The CDR3 length is 14 residues. V dropped 5 bases and J dropped 2 bases, with 13 bases sitting between them. This CDR3 reads CASSGTGNPYEQYF. The CDR3 region has the DNA TGTGCCAGCTCAGGTACGGGAAACCCCTACGAGCAGTACTTC.

In this sample, this clonotype turned up a few times. This rearrangement joins TRBV14 to TRBJ2-1; 9 bases match TRBD2. This CDR3 contains 16 residues. J lost 4 bases, V lost 1 base, and 5 bases had no gene match. Germline V gene lookup returns CDR1 SGHDN and CDR2 FVKESK. This CDR3 reads CASSQGRLAVYNEQFF. The CDR3 DNA follows: TGTGCCAGCAGCCAAGGTCGACTAGCGGTTTACAATGAGCAGTTCTTC.

This clonotype came up many times. The rearrangement links TRBV9 to TRBJ1-2; D may be TRBD1 (5 bases). With 0 bases removed from V and 0 bases from J, the gap between germline ends came to 6 bases. CDR1 is SGDLS and CDR2 is YYNGEE in the germline V gene. This CDR3 contains 14 residues. Here the CDR3 reads CASSVGGANYGYTF. In DNA form, the CDR3 reads TGTGCCAGCAGCGTAGGGGGGGCTAACTATGGCTACACCTTC.

This clonotype was recorded at least ten times. This sequence joins TRBV3-1 and TRBJ2-1, with 12 bases that match TRBD2. V shed 4 bases and J 8 bases; nucleotides not matched to a gene: 15. From germline, CDR1 is LGHDT and CDR2 YNNKEL (reference sequence). This CDR3 region has 18 residues. In DNA form, the CDR3 reads TGTGCCAGCAGCCGCCTGACTAGCGGGAGTTGGCGGATAGATGAGCAGTTCTTC. Protein sequence: CASSRLTSGSWRIDEQFF.

A few counts support this clonotype. V and J are TRBV27 and TRBJ2-1; TRBD1 aligns across 7 bases. The length of the CDR3 is 14 residues. With V trimmed by 6 bases and J by 6 bases, 8 bases remained unmatched. Germline V gene sequence: CDR1 MNHEY, CDR2 SMNVEV (reference sequence). CDR3 bases: TGTGCCAGCAGGAGACAGGGACCCATCAATGAGCAGTTCTTC. This gives the protein CASRRQGPINEQFF.

The table lists this clonotype with a few counts. The chain uses TRBV19 and TRBJ2-7; 8 positions agree with TRBD1. Trimming took 8 bases from V and 1 from J; bases not matched to a gene: 10. The length of the CDR3 is 15 residues. Germline V gives CDR1 LNHDA, CDR2 SQIVND (reference sequence). The CDR3 loop reads CASATGATGSYEQYF. For the CDR3, the DNA is TGTGCCAGTGCGACAGGGGCCACCGGTTCCTACGAGCAGTACTTC.

The rearrangement links TRBV6-1 to TRBJ2-1, with D unresolved. The DNA end favors TRBJ2-7, so the J call may be wrong. Germline V CDR1 and CDR2: MNHNS, SASEGT. The CDR3 is made up of 11 amino acids. CDR3 bases: TGTGCCAGCAGTGCCTTCAATGAGCAGTACTTC. Translation gives CASSAFNEQYF.

This clonotype has only a few counts. The chain uses TRBV29-1 and TRBJ2-3, with D possibly being TRBD2 (5 bases). V lost 8 bases to trimming and J lost 4 bases, with 19 bases between them. CDR3 length: 14 amino acids. Germline V gene data show CDR1 as SQVTM and CDR2 as ANQGSEA. The DNA for the CDR3 is TGCAGCACCGCCACTAGAACTTTCCCAGATACGCAGTATTTT. Protein: CSTATRTFPDTQYF.

In its sample, this clonotype was seen many times. The chain has TRBV18 and TRBJ1-5; 7 bases agree with TRBD1. The J segment lost 5 bases and the V segment lost 5 bases, leaving 3 bases of the junction unmatched. In germline, CDR1 is KGHSH, CDR2 LQKENI. CDR3 length: 13 residues. The CDR3 DNA is TGTGCCAGCTCAACGGGACAGTATCAGCCCCAGCATTTT. Protein: CASSTGQYQPQHF.

This clonotype was seen many times. The rearrangement joins TRBV7-2 to TRBJ2-1, with TRBD2 identical over 8 bases. From germline, CDR1 is SGHTA and CDR2 FQGNSA. Trimming took 5 bases from V and 4 from J; bases not matched to a gene: 13. This CDR3 region has 17 residues. CDR3: CASSPSPASGRYNEQFF. The CDR3 DNA sequence: TGTGCCAGCAGCCCCTCCCCTGCTAGCGGGCGATACAATGAGCAGTTCTTC. The variable domain in full, with the rest retrieved from reference TRBV7-2 and TRBJ2-1, is GAGVSQSPSNKVTEKGKDVELRCDPISGHTALYWYRQSLGQGLEFLIYFQGNSAPDKSGLPSDRFSAERTGGSVSTLTIQRTQQEDSAVYLCASSPSPASGRYNEQFFGPGTRLTVL.

In this sample, this clonotype turned up a few times. The chain employs TRBV5-6 and TRBJ1-5; possible D gene TRBD1, 6 bases. V gave up 0 bases and J gave up 2 bases, with 12 bases separating them. Germline-derived CDR1 and CDR2 are SGHDT and YYEEEE. The CDR3 is 16 residues long. This CDR3 reads CASSLGLGGGNQPQHF. Here the CDR3 DNA reads TGTGCCAGCAGCTTGGGTCTAGGGGGAGGCAATCAGCCCCAGCATTTT.

The chain employs TRBV6-4 and TRBJ2-1; 12 bases line up with TRBD2. The V and J ends lost 5 bases and 3 bases, in that order; junction bases with no gene match: 5. Germline-derived CDR1 and CDR2 are MRHNA and SNTAGT. The CDR3 has 16 residues. The CDR3 protein is CASSILAGGSYNEQFF. In nucleotides, the CDR3 is TGTGCCAGCAGTATACTAGCGGGAGGCAGCTACAATGAGCAGTTCTTC.

This CDR3 reads CASSGPGQRNTEAFF. The CDR3 DNA sequence: TGTGCCAGCAGTGGACCGGGACAGAGGAACACTGAAGCTTTCTTT. The V and J genes are TRBV6-1 and TRBJ1-1; the match to TRBD1 covers 7 bases. The CDR3 is made up of 15 amino acids. CDR1 is MNHNS and CDR2 is SASEGT in the germline V gene. With 4 bases clipped from V and 1 base from J, the junction kept 6 bases outside the gene matches.

This clonotype appeared many times. This chain connects TRBV3-1 to TRBJ2-5; D ambiguous. CDR3 length equals 12 residues. Germline assignment: CDR1 LGHDT and CDR2 YNNKEL (reference sequence). V lost 2 bases and J lost 3, with 4 bases in between. The CDR3 is CASSQIKETQYF. CDR3 bases: TGTGCCAGCAGCCAAATAAAAGAGACCCAGTACTTC.

This clonotype has just a few counts. CDR3: CASSPSGRRYNEQFF. For the CDR3, the DNA is TGTGCCAGCAGTCCGAGCGGGAGGAGATACAATGAGCAGTTCTTC. The V gene is TRBV6-1, the J gene TRBJ2-1; the match to TRBD2 covers 9 bases. The CDR3 is 15 residues long. With 5 bases clipped from V and 4 bases from J, the junction kept 6 bases outside the gene matches. Per the germline V gene, CDR1 is MNHNS and CDR2 is SASEGT.

This clonotype has more than one count but fewer than ten. This chain uses TRBV14 with TRBJ1-2; 7 nucleotides line up with TRBD1. CDR3 length equals 14 residues. V was pared by 4 bases and J by 8 bases, with 10 bases of the junction left unmatched. Germline V gene data show CDR1 as SGHDN and CDR2 as FVKESK. CDR3 nucleotides: TGTGCCAGCAGCCCATACAGGGGAAATCAAGGCTACACCTTC. This codes for CASSPYRGNQGYTF. The full variable domain, rest sourced from reference TRBV14 and TRBJ1-2, is EAGVTQFPSHSVIEKGQTVTLRCDPISGHDNLYWYRRVMGKEIKFLLHFVKESKQDESGMPNNRFLAERTGGTYSTLKVQPAELEDSGVYFCASSPYRGNQGYTFGSGTRLTVV.

This chain links TRBV30 with TRBJ1-6; D perhaps matches TRBD1 (6 bases). V lost 3 bases and J 7 bases, leaving 10 bases between the germline ends. The germline CDR1 and CDR2 sequences are GTSNPN and SVGIG (reference sequence). The CDR3 has 13 residues. Here the CDR3 reads CAWSETGNSPLHF. DNA of the CDR3: TGTGCCTGGAGCGAAACAGGGAATTCACCCCTCCACTTT.

This clonotype was found many times. The chain carries TRBV13 and TRBJ2-1; TRBD2 matches 9 bases. The junction had 13 bases not matched to a gene; V was cut back by 5 bases and J by 8 bases. Germline assignment: CDR1 PRHDT and CDR2 FYEKMQ (reference sequence). The CDR3 is 16 amino acids. CDR3 amino acids: CASSNGRREGRYEQFF. The CDR3 coding sequence is TGTGCCAGCAGCAATGGTCGGCGGGAGGGCCGGTATGAGCAGTTCTTC.

This clonotype was recorded at least ten times. This chain links TRBV3-1 with TRBJ2-1; D is uncertain. This CDR3 spans 17 amino acids. Germline V gene data show CDR1 as LGHDT and CDR2 as YNNKEL (reference sequence). With 0 bases removed from V and 2 bases from J, the gap between germline ends came to 14 bases. CDR3 protein: CASSQEGQVSPYNEQFF. The CDR3 bases are TGTGCCAGCAGCCAAGAAGGGCAGGTTAGTCCCTACAATGAGCAGTTCTTC.

This clonotype was observed many times. This chain links TRBV7-3 with TRBJ2-3; weak D call: TRBD2 (6 bases). The CDR3 sequence is 15 residues long. Trimming stripped 10 bases from V and 3 bases from J, with 20 bases between. Germline assignment: CDR1 SGHTA and CDR2 FQGTGA. CDR3 coding DNA: TGTGCCACCTCGCGGGGTGGGGGATGGACAGATACGCAGTATTTT. Translating it yields CATSRGGGWTDTQYF.